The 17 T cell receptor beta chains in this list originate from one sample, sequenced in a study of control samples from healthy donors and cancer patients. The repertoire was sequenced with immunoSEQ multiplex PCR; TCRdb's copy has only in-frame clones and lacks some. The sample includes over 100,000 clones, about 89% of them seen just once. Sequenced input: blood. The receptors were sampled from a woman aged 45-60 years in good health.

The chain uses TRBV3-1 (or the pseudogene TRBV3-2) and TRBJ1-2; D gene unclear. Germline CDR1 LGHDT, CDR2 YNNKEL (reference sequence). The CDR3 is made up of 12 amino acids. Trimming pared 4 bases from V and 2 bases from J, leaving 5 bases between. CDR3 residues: CASSLDNYGYTF. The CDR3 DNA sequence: TGTGCCAGCAGCCTTGACAACTATGGCTACACCTTC.

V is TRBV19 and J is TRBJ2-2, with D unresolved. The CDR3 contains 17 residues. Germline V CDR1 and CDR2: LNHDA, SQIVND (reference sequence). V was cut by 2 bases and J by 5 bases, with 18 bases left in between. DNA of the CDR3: TGTGCCAGTAGTATAACCAGGAGAGTAGGAAGAACCGGGGAGCTGTTTTTT. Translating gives CASSITRRVGRTGELFF.

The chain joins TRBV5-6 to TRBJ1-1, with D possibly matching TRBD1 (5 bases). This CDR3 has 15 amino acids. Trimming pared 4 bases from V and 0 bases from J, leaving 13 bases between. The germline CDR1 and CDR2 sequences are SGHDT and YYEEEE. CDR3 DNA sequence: TGTGCCAGCAGCAGGGAAGACAGCATGAACACTGAAGCTTTCTTT. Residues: CASSREDSMNTEAFF.

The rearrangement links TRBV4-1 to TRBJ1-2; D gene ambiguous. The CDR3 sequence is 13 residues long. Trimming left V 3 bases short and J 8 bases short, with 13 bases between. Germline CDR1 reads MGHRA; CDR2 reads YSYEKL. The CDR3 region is CASSHYPVAGYTF. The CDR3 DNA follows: TGCGCCAGCAGCCATTATCCCGTGGCAGGCTACACCTTC.

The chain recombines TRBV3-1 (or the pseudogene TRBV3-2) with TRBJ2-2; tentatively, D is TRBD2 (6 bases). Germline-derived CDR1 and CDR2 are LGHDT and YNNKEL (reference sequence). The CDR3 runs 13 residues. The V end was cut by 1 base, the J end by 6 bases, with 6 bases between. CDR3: CASSQGGAGELFF. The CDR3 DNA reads TGTGCCAGCAGCCAAGGGGGGGCCGGGGAGCTGTTTTTT.

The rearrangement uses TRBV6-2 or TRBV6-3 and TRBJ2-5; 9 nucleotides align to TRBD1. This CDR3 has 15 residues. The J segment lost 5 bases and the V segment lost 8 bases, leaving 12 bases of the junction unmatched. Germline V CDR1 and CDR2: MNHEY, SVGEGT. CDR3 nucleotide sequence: TGTGCCAGCGGCCACAGGGGGCGCGGAGGGGAGACCCAGTACTTC. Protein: CASGHRGRGGETQYF.

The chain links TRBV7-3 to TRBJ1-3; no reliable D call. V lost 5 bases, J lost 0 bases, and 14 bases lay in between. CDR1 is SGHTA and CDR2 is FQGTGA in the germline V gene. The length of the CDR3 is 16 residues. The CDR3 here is CASSLHHSTSGNTIYF. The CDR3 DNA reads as TGTGCCAGCAGCCTCCACCACAGTACCTCTGGAAACACCATATATTTT.

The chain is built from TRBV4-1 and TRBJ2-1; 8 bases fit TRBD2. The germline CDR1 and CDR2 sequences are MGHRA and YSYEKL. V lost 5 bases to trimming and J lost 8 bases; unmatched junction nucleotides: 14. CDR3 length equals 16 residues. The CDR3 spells CASSALVRREVDEQFF. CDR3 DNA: TGCGCCAGCAGCGCGTTAGTGAGGCGGGAGGTAGATGAGCAGTTCTTC.

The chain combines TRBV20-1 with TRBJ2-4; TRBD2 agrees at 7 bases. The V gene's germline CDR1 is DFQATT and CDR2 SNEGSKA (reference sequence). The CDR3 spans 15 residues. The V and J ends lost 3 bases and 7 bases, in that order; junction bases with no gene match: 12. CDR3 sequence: CSASLRETGGNIQYF. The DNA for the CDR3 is TGCAGTGCTAGTCTCAGGGAAACCGGGGGGAACATTCAGTACTTC.

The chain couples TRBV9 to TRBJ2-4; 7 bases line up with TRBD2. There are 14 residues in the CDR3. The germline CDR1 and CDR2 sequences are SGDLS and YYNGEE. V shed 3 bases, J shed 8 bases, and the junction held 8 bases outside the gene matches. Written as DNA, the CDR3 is TGTGCCAGCAGCGGGGAGGGGTCGCGGGACATTCAGTACTTC. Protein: CASSGEGSRDIQYF.

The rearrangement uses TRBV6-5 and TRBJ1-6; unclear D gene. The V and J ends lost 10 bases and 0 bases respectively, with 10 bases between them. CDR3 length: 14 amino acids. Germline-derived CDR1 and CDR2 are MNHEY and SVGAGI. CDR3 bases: TGTGCCATTAGCCTCGGCTCCTATAATTCACCCCTCCACTTT. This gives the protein CAISLGSYNSPLHF.

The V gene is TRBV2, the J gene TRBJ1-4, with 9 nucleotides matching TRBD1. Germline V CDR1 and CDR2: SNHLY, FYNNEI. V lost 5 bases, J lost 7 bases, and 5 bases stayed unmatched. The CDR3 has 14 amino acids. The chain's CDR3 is CASSLDRGSEKLFF. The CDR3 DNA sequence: TGTGCCAGCAGTCTGGACAGGGGAAGTGAAAAACTGTTTTTT.

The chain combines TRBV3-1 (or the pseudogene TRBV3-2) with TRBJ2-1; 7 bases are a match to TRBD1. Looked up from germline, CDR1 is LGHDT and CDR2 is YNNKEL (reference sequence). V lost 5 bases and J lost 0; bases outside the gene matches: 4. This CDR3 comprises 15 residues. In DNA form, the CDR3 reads TGTGCCAGCAGCTGGGACAGTAGCTCCTACAATGAGCAGTTCTTC. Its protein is CASSWDSSSYNEQFF.

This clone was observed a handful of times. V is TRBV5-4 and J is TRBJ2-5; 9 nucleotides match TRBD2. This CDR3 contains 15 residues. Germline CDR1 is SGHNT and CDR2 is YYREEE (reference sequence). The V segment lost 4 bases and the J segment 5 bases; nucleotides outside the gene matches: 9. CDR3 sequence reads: CASSRGGAGHETQYF. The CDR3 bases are TGTGCCAGCAGCCGCGGGGGGGCGGGGCATGAGACCCAGTACTTC.

The CDR3 sequence: CASSTLPPGYEQYV. The DNA of the CDR3 is TGTGCCAGCAGCACCTTACCCCCAGGGTACGAGCAGTACGTC. The J gene is TRBJ2-7, the V gene TRBV6-5; perhaps TRBD1 as D (5 bases). The CDR3 totals 14 residues. Trimming pared 6 bases from V and 4 bases from J, leaving 16 bases between. Germline V gene sequence: CDR1 MNHEY, CDR2 SVGAGI.

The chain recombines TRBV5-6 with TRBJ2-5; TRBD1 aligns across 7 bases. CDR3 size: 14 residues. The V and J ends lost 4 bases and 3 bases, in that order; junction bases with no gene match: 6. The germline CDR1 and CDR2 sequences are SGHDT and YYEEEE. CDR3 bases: TGTGCCAGCAGCCCGGGACAGATTAAAGAGACCCAGTACTTC. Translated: CASSPGQIKETQYF.

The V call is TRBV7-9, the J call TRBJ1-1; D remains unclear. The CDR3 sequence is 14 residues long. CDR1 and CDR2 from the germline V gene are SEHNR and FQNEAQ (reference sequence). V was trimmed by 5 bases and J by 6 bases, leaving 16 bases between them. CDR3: CASSPGPAAAEAFF. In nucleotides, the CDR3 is TGTGCCAGCAGCCCGGGTCCGGCGGCGGCTGAAGCTTTCTTT. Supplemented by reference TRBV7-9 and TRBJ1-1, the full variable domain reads DTGVSQNPRHKITKRGQNVTFRCDPISEHNRLYWYRQTLGQGPEFLTYFQNEAQLEKSRLLSDRFSAERPKGSFSTLEIQRTEQGDSAMYLCASSPGPAAAEAFFGQGTRLTVV.